Below, 10 T cell receptor beta chains from the same sample are listed, as sequenced in a study of T cells after yellow fever vaccination. TCRdb reprocessed the 5' RACE reads via MiXCR and lists one record per CDR3 protein. The table lists a few hundred thousand distinct CDR3 sequences, roughly 19% of them singletons. Sequences were derived from PBMCs, sampled 15 days after the yellow fever booster vaccination. The receptors were gathered from a man aged 25 to 40 who received the YFV17D yellow fever vaccine.

This chain connects TRBV2 to TRBJ2-5, with D uncertain. V was clipped by 8 bases and J by 10 bases, with 14 bases between them. Germline lookup yields CDR1 SNHLY and CDR2 FYNNEI. The CDR3 totals 11 residues. The CDR3 DNA follows: TGTGCCAGCGATATTTCCCGTGACCAGTACTTC. Protein sequence: CASDISRDQYF.

On this clonotype: Given the absence of the conserved phenylalanine or tryptophan at the CDR3 end, a read error is likely. The rearrangement joins TRBV20-1 to TRBJ2-1; D tentatively reads TRBD1 or TRBD2 (5 bases each). Germline V CDR1 and CDR2: DFQATT, SNEGSKA (reference sequence). CDR3 length equals 12 residues. V was shortened by 6 bases and J by 8 bases, with 14 bases between the two germline ends. CDR3 DNA sequence: TGCAGTGCCCAGGGCCAGGGAGATGAGCAGTTCTCC. This codes for CSAQGQGDEQFS.

At least ten counts were recorded for this clonotype. The CDR3: CASSLVGANTEAFF. The CDR3 nucleotides read TGTGCCAGCAGCTTAGTCGGAGCCAACACTGAAGCTTTCTTT. The genes are TRBV7-8 and TRBJ1-1; D uncertain. The length of the CDR3 is 14 residues. The V end was cut by 1 base, the J end by 2 bases, with 8 bases between. Germline V CDR1 and CDR2: SGHVS, FQNEAQ.

This clonotype was observed a handful of times. The chain combines TRBV7-8 with TRBJ2-5; D is tentatively TRBD1 or TRBD2 (5 bases each). There are 11 residues in the CDR3. Looked up from germline, CDR1 is SGHVS and CDR2 is FQNEAQ. Trimming removed 5 bases at V and 10 bases at J, with 11 bases between. The CDR3 bases are TGTGCCAGCAGCCCCCGGGGCCACCAGTACTTC. It yields the protein CASSPRGHQYF.

This clonotype occurred a few times. The V and J genes are TRBV7-2 and TRBJ2-2; TRBD2 might be the D (5 bases). This CDR3 region has 15 residues. Germline V gives CDR1 SGHTA, CDR2 FQGNSA. Trimming left V 2 bases short and J 2 bases short, with 9 bases between. The CDR3 region has the DNA TGTGCCAGCAGCTTAACGGACTTAAACACCGGGGAGCTGTTTTTT. Protein sequence: CASSLTDLNTGELFF.

V gene TRBV29-1 combines with J gene TRBJ2-1; no firm D call. The CDR3 has 13 residues. Germline V gives CDR1 SQVTM, CDR2 ANQGSEA. V was pared by 3 bases and J by 5 bases, with 11 bases between. The CDR3: CSVEDRRNNEQFF. The CDR3 DNA is TGCAGCGTTGAGGACCGGCGAAACAATGAGCAGTTCTTC.

The chain uses TRBV10-2 and TRBJ2-7; 10 bases line up with TRBD1. V shed 10 bases, J shed 5 bases, and the junction held 8 bases outside the gene matches. Germline CDR1 WSHSY, CDR2 SAAADI. The CDR3 is 13 amino acids. The CDR3 DNA is TGCGCCACTAGTAGGGACAGGGGAAACGAGCAGTACTTC. It translates to CATSRDRGNEQYF.

This clonotype was recorded a few times. This chain links TRBV14 with TRBJ2-3; 7 bases align to TRBD2. With 0 bases clipped from V and 4 bases from J, the junction kept 4 bases outside the gene matches. The germline V gene has CDR1 SGHDN and CDR2 FVKESK. The CDR3 loop spans 15 amino acids. CDR3 protein: CASSQDAAGADTQYF. The CDR3 DNA follows: TGTGCCAGCAGCCAAGACGCGGCGGGAGCAGATACGCAGTATTTT.

The chain recombines TRBV19 with TRBJ2-1; D is ambiguous. V was clipped by 3 bases and J by 1 base, with 13 bases between them. The CDR3 has 16 amino acids. From germline, CDR1 is LNHDA and CDR2 SQIVND (reference sequence). The CDR3: CASSIVGRASYNEQFF. The CDR3 region has the DNA TGTGCCAGTAGTATCGTTGGTCGGGCATCCTACAATGAGCAGTTCTTC.

The chain employs TRBV19 and TRBJ2-2; 13 bases align to TRBD2. The germline gives CDR1 LNHDA, CDR2 SQIVND (reference sequence). The CDR3 loop spans 17 amino acids. V lost 7 bases, J lost 2 bases, and 7 bases stayed unmatched. CDR3 residues: CASIRTSGRANTGELFF. The CDR3 DNA is TGTGCCAGTATCCGTACTAGCGGGAGGGCAAACACCGGGGAGCTGTTTTTT.